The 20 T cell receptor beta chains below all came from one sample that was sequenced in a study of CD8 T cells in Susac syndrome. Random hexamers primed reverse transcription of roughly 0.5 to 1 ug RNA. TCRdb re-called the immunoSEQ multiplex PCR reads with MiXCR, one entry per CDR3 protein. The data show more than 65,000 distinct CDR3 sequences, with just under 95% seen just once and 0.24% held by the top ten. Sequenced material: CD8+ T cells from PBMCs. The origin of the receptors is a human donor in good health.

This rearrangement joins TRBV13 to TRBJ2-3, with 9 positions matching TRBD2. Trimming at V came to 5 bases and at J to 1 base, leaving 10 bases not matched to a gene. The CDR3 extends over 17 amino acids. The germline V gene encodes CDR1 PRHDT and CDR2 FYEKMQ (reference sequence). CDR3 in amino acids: CASSPLLAGVGTDTQYF. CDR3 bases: TGTGCCAGCAGCCCTCTCTTAGCGGGGGTCGGCACAGATACGCAGTATTTT.

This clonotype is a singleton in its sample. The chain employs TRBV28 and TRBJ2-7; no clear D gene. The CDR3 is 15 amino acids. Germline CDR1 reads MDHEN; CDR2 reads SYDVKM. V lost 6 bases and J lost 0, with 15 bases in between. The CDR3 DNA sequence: TGTGCCAGCAGCCACGTTGGTGCGGACTCCTACGAGCAGTACTTC. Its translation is CASSHVGADSYEQYF.

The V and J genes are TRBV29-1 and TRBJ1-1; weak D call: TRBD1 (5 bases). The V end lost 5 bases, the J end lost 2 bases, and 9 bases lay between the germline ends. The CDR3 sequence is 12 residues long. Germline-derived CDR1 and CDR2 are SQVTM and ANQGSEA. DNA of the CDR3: TGCAGCGTTCGGGGGAGCAACACTGAAGCTTTCTTT. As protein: CSVRGSNTEAFF.

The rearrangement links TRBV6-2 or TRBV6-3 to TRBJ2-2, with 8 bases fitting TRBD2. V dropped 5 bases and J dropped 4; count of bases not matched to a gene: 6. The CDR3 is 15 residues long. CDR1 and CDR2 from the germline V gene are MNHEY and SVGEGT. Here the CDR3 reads CASSPGLARTGELFF. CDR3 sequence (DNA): TGTGCCAGCAGTCCCGGACTAGCCCGCACCGGGGAGCTGTTTTTT.

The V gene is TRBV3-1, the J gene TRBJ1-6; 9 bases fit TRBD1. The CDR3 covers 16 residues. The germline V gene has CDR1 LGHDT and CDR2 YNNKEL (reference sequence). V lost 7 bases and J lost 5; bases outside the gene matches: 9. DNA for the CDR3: TGTGCCAGCACCACCACAGGGGACAGGGATAATTCACCCCTCCACTTT. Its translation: CASTTTGDRDNSPLHF.

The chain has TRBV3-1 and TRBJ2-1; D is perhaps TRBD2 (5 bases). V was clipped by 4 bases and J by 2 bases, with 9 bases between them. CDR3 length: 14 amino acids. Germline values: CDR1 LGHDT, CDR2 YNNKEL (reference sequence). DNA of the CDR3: TGTGCCAGCAGCCTAAGAGGGCCCTACAATGAGCAGTTCTTC. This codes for CASSLRGPYNEQFF.

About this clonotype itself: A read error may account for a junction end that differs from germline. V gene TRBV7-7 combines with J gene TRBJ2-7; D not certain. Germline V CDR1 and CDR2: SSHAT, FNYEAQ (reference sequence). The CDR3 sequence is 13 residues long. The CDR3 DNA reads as TGTGCTAGCAGCTTATCCCCAAATTACGAGCAGTACTTC. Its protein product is CASSLSPNYEQYF.

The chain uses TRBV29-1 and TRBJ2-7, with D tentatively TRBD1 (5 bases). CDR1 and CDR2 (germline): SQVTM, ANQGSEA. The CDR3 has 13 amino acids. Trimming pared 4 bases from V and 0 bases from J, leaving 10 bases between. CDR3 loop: CSVVDIRSYEQYF. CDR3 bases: TGCAGCGTTGTGGACATACGCTCCTACGAGCAGTACTTC.

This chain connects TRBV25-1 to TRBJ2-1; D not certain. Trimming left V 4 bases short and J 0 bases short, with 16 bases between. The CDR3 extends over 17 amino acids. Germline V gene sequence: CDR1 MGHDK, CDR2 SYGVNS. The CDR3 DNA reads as TGTGCCAGCAGTGCGACGGCGAGTCCGAGCTCCTACAATGAGCAGTTCTTC. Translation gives CASSATASPSSYNEQFF.

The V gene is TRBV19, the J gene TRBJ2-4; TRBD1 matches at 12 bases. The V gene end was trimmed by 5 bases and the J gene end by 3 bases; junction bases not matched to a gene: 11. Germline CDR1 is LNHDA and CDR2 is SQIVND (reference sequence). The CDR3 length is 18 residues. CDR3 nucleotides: TGTGCCAGTAGTTACCCGGGACAGGGGGCAAGAGTCAAAAACATTCAGTACTTC. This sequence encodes CASSYPGQGARVKNIQYF. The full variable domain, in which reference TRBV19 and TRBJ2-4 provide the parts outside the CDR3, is DGGITQSPKYLFRKEGQNVTLSCEQNLNHDAMYWYRQDPGQGLRLIYYSQIVNDFQKGDIAEGYSVSREKKESFPLTVTSAQKNPTAFYLCASSYPGQGARVKNIQYFGAGTRLSVL.

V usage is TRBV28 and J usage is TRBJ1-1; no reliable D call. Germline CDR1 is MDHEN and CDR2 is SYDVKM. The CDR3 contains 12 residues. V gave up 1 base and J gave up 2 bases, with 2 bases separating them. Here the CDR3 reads CASSLFNTEAFF. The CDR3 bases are TGTGCCAGCAGTTTATTCAACACTGAAGCTTTCTTT. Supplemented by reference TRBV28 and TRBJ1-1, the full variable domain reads DVKVTQSSRYLVKRTGEKVFLECVQDMDHENMFWYRQDPGLGLRLIYFSYDVKMKEKGDIPEGYSVSREKKERFSLILESASTNQTSMYLCASSLFNTEAFFGQGTRLTVV.

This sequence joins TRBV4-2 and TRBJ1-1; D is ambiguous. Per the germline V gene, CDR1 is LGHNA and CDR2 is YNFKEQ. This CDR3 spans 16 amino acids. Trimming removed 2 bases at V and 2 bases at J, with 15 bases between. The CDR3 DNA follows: TGTGCCAGCAGCCAACCCTCTGAGGGCCCCAACACTGAAGCTTTCTTT. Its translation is CASSQPSEGPNTEAFF.

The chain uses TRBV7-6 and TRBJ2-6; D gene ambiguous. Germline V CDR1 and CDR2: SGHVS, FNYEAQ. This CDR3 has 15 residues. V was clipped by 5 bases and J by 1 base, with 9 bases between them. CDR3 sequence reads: CASSLLISGANVLTF. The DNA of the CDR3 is TGTGCCAGCAGCCTACTGATATCTGGGGCCAACGTCCTGACTTTC.

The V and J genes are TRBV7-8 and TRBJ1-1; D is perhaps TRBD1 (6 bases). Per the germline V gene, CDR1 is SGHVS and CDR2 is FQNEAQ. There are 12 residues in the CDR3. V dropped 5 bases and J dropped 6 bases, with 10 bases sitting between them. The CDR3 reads CASSVRQAEAFF. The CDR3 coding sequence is TGTGCCAGCAGCGTGAGACAGGCTGAAGCTTTCTTT.

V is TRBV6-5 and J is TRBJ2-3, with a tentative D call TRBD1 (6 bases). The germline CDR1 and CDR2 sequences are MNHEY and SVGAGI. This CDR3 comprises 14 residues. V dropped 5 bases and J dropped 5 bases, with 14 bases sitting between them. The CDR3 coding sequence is TGTGCCAGCAGTCCCTACCCCAGGGGAGATACGCAGTATTTT. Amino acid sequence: CASSPYPRGDTQYF.

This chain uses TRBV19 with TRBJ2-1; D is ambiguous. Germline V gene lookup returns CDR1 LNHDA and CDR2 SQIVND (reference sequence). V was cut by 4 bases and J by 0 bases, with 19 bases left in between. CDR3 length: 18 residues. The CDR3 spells CASSNPSDAWSSYNEQFF. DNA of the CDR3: TGTGCCAGTAGTAACCCCTCTGACGCCTGGAGCTCCTACAATGAGCAGTTCTTC.

Written as DNA, the CDR3 is TGTGCCAGCAGTTACGTGAATAGCGGGGGGGCAGATACGCAGTATTTT. Its protein is CASSYVNSGGADTQYF. The J gene is TRBJ2-3, the V gene TRBV6-5, with 11 nucleotides matching TRBD2. J gave up 4 bases and V 2 bases, and 5 bases lay outside the gene matches. This CDR3 is 16 amino acids long. Germline V lookup: CDR1 MNHEY, CDR2 SVGAGI.

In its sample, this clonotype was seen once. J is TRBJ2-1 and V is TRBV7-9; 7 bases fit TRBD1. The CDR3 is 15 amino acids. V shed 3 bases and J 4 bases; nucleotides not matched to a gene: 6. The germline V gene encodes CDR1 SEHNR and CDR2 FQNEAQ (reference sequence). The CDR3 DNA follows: TGTGCCAGCAGCTTCCCCGGGACAGAGTACAATGAGCAGTTCTTC. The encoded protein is CASSFPGTEYNEQFF.

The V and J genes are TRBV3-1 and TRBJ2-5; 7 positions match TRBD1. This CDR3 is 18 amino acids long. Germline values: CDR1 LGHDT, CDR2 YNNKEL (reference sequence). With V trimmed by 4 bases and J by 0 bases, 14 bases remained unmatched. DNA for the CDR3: TGTGCCAGCAGCCCGTTTGGACAGGAACAATACAACCAAGAGACCCAGTACTTC. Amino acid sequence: CASSPFGQEQYNQETQYF.

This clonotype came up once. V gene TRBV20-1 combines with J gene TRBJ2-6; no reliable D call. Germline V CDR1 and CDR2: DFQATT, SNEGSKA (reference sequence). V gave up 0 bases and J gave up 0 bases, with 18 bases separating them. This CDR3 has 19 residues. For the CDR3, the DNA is TGCAGTGCTAGAGATCCCGGGCAGCTGCCCCGCTCTGGGGCCAACGTCCTGACTTTC. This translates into CSARDPGQLPRSGANVLTF.